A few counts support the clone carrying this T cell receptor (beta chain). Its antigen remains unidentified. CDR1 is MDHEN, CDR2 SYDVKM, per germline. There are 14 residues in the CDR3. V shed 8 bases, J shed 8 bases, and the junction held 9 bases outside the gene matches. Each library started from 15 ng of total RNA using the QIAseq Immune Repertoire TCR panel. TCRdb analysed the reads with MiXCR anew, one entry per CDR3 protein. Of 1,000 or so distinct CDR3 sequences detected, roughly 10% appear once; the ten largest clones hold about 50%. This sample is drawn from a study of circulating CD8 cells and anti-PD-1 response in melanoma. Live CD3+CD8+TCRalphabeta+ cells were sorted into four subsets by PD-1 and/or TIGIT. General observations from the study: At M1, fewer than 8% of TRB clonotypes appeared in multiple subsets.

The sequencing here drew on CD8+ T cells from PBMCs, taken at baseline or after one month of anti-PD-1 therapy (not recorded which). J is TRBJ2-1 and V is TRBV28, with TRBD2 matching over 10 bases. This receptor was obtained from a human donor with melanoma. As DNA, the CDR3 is TGTGCCAGCGCTAGCGGGAGTGGGGCGCATGAGCAGTTCTTC. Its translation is CASASGSGAHEQFF.